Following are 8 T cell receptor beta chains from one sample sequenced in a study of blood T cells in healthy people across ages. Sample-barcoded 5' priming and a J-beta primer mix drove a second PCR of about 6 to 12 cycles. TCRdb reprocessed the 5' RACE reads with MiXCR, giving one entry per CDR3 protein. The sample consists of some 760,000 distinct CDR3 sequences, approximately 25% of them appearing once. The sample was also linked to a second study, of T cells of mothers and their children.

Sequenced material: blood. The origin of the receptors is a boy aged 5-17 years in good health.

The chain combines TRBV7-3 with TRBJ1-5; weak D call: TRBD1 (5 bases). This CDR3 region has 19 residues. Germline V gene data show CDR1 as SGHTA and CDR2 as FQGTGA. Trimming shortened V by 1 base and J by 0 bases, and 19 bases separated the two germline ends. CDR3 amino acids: CASSLMAGVTINSNQPQHF. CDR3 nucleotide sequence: TGTGCCAGCAGCTTAATGGCGGGGGTAACGATAAATAGCAATCAGCCCCAGCATTTT.

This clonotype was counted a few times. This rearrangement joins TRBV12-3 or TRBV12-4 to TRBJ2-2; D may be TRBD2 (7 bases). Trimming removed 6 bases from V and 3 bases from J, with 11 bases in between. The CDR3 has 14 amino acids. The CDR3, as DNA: TGTGCCAGCAGGGGGGGGCTGGACACCGGGGAGCTGTTTTTT. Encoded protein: CASRGGLDTGELFF.

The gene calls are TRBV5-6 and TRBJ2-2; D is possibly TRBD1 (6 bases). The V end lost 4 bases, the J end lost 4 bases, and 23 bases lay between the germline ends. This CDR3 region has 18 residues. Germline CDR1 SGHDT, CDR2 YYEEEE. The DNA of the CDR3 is TGTGCCAGCAGCGGTTCCAGGGCCAGGGGTTTTCGCACCGGGGAGCTGTTTTTT. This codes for CASSGSRARGFRTGELFF. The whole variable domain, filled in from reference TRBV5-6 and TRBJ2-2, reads DAGVTQSPTHLIKTRGQQVTLRCSPKSGHDTVSWYQQALGQGPQFIFQYYEEEERQRGNFPDRFSGHQFPNYSSELNVNALLLGDSALYLCASSGSRARGFRTGELFFGEGSRLTVL.

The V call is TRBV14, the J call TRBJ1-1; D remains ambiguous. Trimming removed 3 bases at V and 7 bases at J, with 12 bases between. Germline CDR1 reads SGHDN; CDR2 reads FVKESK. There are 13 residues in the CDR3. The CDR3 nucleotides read TGTGCCAGCAGCCAGAGGGTGACGAATGAAGCTTTCTTT. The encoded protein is CASSQRVTNEAFF. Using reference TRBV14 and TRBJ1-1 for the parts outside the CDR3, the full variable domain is EAGVTQFPSHSVIEKGQTVTLRCDPISGHDNLYWYRRVMGKEIKFLLHFVKESKQDESGMPNNRFLAERTGGTYSTLKVQPAELEDSGVYFCASSQRVTNEAFFGQGTRLTVV.

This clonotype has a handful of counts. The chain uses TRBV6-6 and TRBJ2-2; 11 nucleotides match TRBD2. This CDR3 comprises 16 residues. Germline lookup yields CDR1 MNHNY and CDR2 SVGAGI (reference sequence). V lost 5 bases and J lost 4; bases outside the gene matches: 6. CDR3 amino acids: CASSTLAGVITGELFF. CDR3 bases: TGTGCCAGCAGTACACTAGCGGGAGTAATCACCGGGGAGCTGTTTTTT.

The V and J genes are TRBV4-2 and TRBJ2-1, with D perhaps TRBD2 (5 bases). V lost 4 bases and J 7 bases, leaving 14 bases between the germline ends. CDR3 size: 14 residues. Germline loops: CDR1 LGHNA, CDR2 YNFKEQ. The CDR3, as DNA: TGTGCCAGCAGCCCTCGTTCTAGCTCAAATGAGCAGTTCTTC. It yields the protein CASSPRSSSNEQFF.

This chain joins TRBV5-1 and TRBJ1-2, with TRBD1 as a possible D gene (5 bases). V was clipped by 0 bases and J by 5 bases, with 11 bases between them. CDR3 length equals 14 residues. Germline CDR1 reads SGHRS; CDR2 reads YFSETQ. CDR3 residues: CASSLEGFEYGYTF. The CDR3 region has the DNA TGCGCCAGCAGCTTGGAGGGGTTTGAATATGGCTACACCTTC.

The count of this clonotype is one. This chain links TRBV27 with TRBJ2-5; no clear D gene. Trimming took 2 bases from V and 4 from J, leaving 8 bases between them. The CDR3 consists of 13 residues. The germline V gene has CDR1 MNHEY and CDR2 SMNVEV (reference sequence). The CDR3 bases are TGTGCCAGCAGTTTAAGGAGTTCAGAGACCCAGTACTTC. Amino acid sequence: CASSLRSSETQYF.